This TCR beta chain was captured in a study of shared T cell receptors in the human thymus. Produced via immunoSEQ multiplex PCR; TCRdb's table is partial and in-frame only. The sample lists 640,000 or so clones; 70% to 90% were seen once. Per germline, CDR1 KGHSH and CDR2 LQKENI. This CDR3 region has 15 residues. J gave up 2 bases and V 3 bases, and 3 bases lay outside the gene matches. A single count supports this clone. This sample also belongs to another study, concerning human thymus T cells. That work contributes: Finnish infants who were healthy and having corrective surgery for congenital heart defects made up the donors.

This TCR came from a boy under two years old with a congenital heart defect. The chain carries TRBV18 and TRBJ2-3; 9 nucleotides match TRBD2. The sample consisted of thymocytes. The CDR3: CASSPSGGYTDTQYF. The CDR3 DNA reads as TGTGCCAGCTCACCGAGCGGGGGGTACACAGATACGCAGTATTTT.